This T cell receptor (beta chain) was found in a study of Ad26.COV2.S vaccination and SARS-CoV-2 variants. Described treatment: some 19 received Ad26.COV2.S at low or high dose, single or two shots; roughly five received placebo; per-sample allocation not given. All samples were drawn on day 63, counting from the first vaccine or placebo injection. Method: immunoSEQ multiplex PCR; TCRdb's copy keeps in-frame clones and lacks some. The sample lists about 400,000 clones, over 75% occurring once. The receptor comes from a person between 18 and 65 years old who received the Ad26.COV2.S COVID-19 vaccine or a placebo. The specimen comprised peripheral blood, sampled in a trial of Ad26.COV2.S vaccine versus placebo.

The CDR3 spells CSVRLRDYEQYF. As DNA, the CDR3 is TGCAGCGTACGGTTAAGAGACTACGAGCAGTACTTC. The chain has TRBV29-1 and TRBJ2-7; D uncertain. Germline assignment: CDR1 SQVTM and CDR2 ANQGSEA. The CDR3 loop spans 12 amino acids. V was shortened by 6 bases and J by 3 bases, with 12 bases between the two germline ends.